The sequence of this T cell receptor (beta chain) was determined in a study of T cells in Graves' hyperthyroidism and ophthalmopathy. This clonotype was counted ten times or more. Amplification targeted TCR beta CDR3 regions from RNA transcripts. The HTBI primer set drove a first-round RT-PCR of the TCR CDR3. TCRdb re-analysed the multiplex PCR reads in MiXCR, keeping a single row per CDR3 protein. Of around 370,000 distinct CDR3 sequences detected, approximately 17% appear once; the ten largest clones hold 35% to 45%. In germline, CDR1 is SGHTA, CDR2 FQGTGA. Trimming took 4 bases from V and 7 from J, leaving 17 bases between them. This CDR3 is built from 15 residues.

The source of this sequence is a man between 18 and 35 years old with Graves' ophthalmopathy. The sequenced sample consisted of blood. The chain employs TRBV7-3 and TRBJ2-1; D unresolved. The CDR3, as DNA: TGTGCCAGCAGCTCAGGACGGAGAAGTGAGAATGAGCAGTTCTTC. This sequence encodes CASSSGRRSENEQFF.